This passage covers 18 T cell receptor beta chains from one sample sequenced in a study of T-cell memory formation after mild COVID-19. A single record per CDR3 protein comes from TCRdb applying MiXCR to the 5' RACE reads. The sample has 450,000 or so distinct CDR3 sequences, around a quarter seen once; the top ten hold under 15%. The sequencing input was PBMCs or a T cell subset sorted from them (not recorded which). The receptor set was obtained from an adult woman who had mild COVID-19 (a few samples of this study predate the infection). Cell type and time point are not known.

This clonotype was observed at least ten times. The chain is built from TRBV4-2 and TRBJ1-2; TRBD1 agrees at 9 bases. The CDR3 is 15 amino acids. J lost 4 bases, V lost 0 bases, and 3 bases had no gene match. CDR1 and CDR2 (germline): LGHNA, YNFKEQ. The CDR3 reads CASSQETGGSYGYTF. The DNA for the CDR3 is TGTGCCAGCAGCCAAGAGACAGGGGGTAGCTATGGCTACACCTTC.

The chain is built from TRBV5-6 and TRBJ2-7; TRBD1 matches 8 bases. This CDR3 is 14 amino acids long. Germline V gene lookup returns CDR1 SGHDT and CDR2 YYEEEE. V lost 3 bases to trimming and J lost 1 base; unmatched junction nucleotides: 3. Here the CDR3 reads CASSSGGWSYEQYF. DNA of the CDR3: TGTGCCAGCAGCTCAGGGGGCTGGTCCTACGAGCAGTACTTC.

The chain links TRBV24-1 to TRBJ2-2; 10 nucleotides match TRBD1. J was trimmed by 6 bases and V by 0 bases; bases with no gene match: 6. This CDR3 region has 17 residues. CDR1 and CDR2 (germline): KGHDR, SFDVKD. This CDR3 is CATSDLGTGEVAGELFF. Here the CDR3 DNA reads TGTGCCACCAGTGATTTGGGGACAGGGGAGGTCGCCGGGGAGCTGTTTTTT.

This clonotype has ten or more counts. V and J are TRBV5-1 and TRBJ2-5; 12 nucleotides match TRBD2. Per the germline V gene, CDR1 is SGHRS and CDR2 is YFSETQ. The CDR3 runs to 15 residues. Trimming took 3 bases from V and 4 from J; bases not matched to a gene: 4. The DNA for the CDR3 is TGCGCCAGCAGCTCTAGCGGGGGGGCCGGAGAGACCCAGTACTTC. This codes for CASSSSGGAGETQYF.

In this sample, this clonotype turned up a few times. This chain connects TRBV29-1 to TRBJ2-7; 8 bases fit TRBD1. This CDR3 is 14 amino acids long. Trimming at V came to 4 bases and at J to 3 bases, leaving 8 bases not matched to a gene. Germline-derived CDR1 and CDR2 are SQVTM and ANQGSEA. The CDR3 reads CSVVKAGGIYEQYF. The CDR3 DNA sequence: TGCAGCGTTGTCAAGGCAGGGGGCATCTACGAGCAGTACTTC.

This clonotype was seen a handful of times. V is TRBV24-1 and J is TRBJ2-2; D not certain. The CDR3 sequence is 18 residues long. V was clipped by 9 bases and J by 1 base, with 23 bases between them. Germline CDR1 reads KGHDR; CDR2 reads SFDVKD. CDR3 in amino acids: CATRETDRKNLNTGELFF. CDR3 nucleotides: TGTGCCACCCGCGAAACCGACCGGAAAAATCTGAACACCGGGGAGCTGTTTTTT.

The CDR3: CASSQVGQGGETQYF. As DNA, the CDR3 is TGCGCCAGCAGCCAAGTTGGGCAGGGGGGAGAGACCCAGTACTTC. This chain uses TRBV4-3 with TRBJ2-5; the D gene is possibly TRBD1 (7 bases). Per germline, CDR1 LGHNA and CDR2 YSLEER. V lost 1 base and J lost 4, with 13 bases in between. The CDR3 spans 15 residues.

The CDR3 nucleotides are TGTGCCAGCAGTTTCGGTAGAACGTCCTACGAGCAGTACTTC. Translating it yields CASSFGRTSYEQYF. The V call is TRBV27, the J call TRBJ2-7; D unclear. The ends were cut back, 3 bases at V and 1 base at J, with 10 bases in the middle. This CDR3 has 14 residues. CDR1 is MNHEY, CDR2 SMNVEV, per germline (reference sequence).

The chain carries TRBV18 and TRBJ1-2; D is uncertain. The germline V gene encodes CDR1 KGHSH and CDR2 LQKENI. The V end was cut by 3 bases, the J end by 2 bases, with 16 bases between. The CDR3 totals 16 residues. CDR3 bases: TGTGCCAGCTCACCGGACGGAGGAGGACCAAACTATGGCTACACCTTC. Translated: CASSPDGGGPNYGYTF.

The chain employs TRBV7-7 and TRBJ2-2; 8 bases map to TRBD2. Germline V gene lookup returns CDR1 SSHAT and CDR2 FNYEAQ (reference sequence). Losses at the gene ends were 4 bases for V and 5 bases for J; bases not matched to a gene: 9. This CDR3 has 16 amino acids. The CDR3 DNA sequence: TGTGCCAGCAGCTCCCTACTAGCGGTGAAGACCGGGGAGCTGTTTTTT. Its translation is CASSSLLAVKTGELFF.

V and J are TRBV12-3 or TRBV12-4 and TRBJ2-1; D may be TRBD1 or TRBD2 (6 bases each). Deletions cut 8 bases from V and 2 bases from J, with 13 bases between. The CDR3 loop spans 14 amino acids. CDR3 amino acids: CASSWGATYNEQFF. The CDR3 DNA reads as TGTGCCAGCTCCTGGGGGGCCACCTACAATGAGCAGTTCTTC.

CDR3: CASSGYGQGSTDTQYF. The DNA for the CDR3 is TGTGCCAGCAGCGGGTACGGACAGGGGTCCACAGATACGCAGTATTTT. This chain uses TRBV7-3 with TRBJ2-3, with 9 positions matching TRBD1. Per germline, CDR1 SGHTA and CDR2 FQGTGA. The CDR3 runs to 16 residues. Trimming took 5 bases from V and 2 from J; bases not matched to a gene: 8.

V and J are TRBV7-2 and TRBJ1-5; the D is unclear. Germline V gives CDR1 SGHTA, CDR2 FQGNSA. Trimming took 4 bases from V and 6 from J, leaving 7 bases between them. The CDR3 runs 12 residues. The DNA for the CDR3 is TGTGCCAGCAGCTCGTACTCTCAGCCCCAGCATTTT. Its protein product is CASSSYSQPQHF.

This clonotype was detected a few times. The rearrangement uses TRBV7-8 and TRBJ2-7; D possibly matches TRBD1 or TRBD2 (5 bases each). V lost 5 bases and J lost 3, with 17 bases in between. The CDR3 sequence is 15 residues long. Germline loops: CDR1 SGHVS, CDR2 FQNEAQ. CDR3 DNA sequence: TGTGCCAGCAGCCTCTCTCGGGACCGAAGCTACGAGCAGTACTTC. Translating it yields CASSLSRDRSYEQYF.

The gene calls are TRBV6-2 or TRBV6-3 and TRBJ2-3; D might be TRBD1 (5 bases). CDR1 and CDR2 (germline): MNHEY, SVGEGT. The CDR3 spans 14 residues. V gave up 7 bases and J gave up 6 bases, with 17 bases separating them. CDR3 nucleotide sequence: TGTGCCAGCACCCAGGGCGGTGCAATCGATACGCAGTATTTT. Translating it yields CASTQGGAIDTQYF.

The chain recombines TRBV4-1 with TRBJ1-1, with unresolved D. This CDR3 comprises 14 residues. Germline loops: CDR1 MGHRA, CDR2 YSYEKL. V shed 2 bases and J shed 4 bases, with 11 bases lying between them. Written as DNA, the CDR3 is TGCGCCAGCAGCCAACATACAAGGCTCACTGAAGCTTTCTTT. This encodes CASSQHTRLTEAFF.

J is TRBJ2-7 and V is TRBV9, with D possibly called TRBD1 or TRBD2 (5 bases each). The CDR3 loop spans 14 amino acids. Germline V CDR1 and CDR2: SGDLS, YYNGEE. V lost 1 base to trimming and J lost 1 base, with 9 bases between them. The CDR3 coding sequence is TGTGCCAGCAGCGTACCCTGGGGGTCCTACGAGCAGTACTTC. This translates into CASSVPWGSYEQYF.

There are a few counts of this clonotype. The chain has TRBV5-1 and TRBJ2-1; 10 bases are a match to TRBD2. The CDR3 sequence is 18 residues long. J gave up 7 bases and V 0 bases, and 13 bases lay outside the gene matches. CDR1 is SGHRS, CDR2 YFSETQ, per germline. DNA of the CDR3: TGCGCCAGCAGCTTGGTTCTAGCGGGAGTAAGCAGGGGGAATGAGCAGTTCTTC. It encodes CASSLVLAGVSRGNEQFF.